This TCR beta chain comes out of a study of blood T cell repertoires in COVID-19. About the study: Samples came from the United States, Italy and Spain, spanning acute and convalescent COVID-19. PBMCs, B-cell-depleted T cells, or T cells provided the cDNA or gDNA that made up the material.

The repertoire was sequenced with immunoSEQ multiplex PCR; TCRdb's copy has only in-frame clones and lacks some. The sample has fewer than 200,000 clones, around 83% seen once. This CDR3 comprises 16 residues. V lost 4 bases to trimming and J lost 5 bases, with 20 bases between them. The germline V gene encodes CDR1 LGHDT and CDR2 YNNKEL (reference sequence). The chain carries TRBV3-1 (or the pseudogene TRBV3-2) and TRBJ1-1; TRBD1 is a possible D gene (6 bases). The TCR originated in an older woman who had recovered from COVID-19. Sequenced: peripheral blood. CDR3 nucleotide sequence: TGTGCCAGCAGCCCCGGCACGGGGGCGGGGGCGACTGAAGCTTTCTTT. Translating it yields CASSPGTGAGATEAFF.